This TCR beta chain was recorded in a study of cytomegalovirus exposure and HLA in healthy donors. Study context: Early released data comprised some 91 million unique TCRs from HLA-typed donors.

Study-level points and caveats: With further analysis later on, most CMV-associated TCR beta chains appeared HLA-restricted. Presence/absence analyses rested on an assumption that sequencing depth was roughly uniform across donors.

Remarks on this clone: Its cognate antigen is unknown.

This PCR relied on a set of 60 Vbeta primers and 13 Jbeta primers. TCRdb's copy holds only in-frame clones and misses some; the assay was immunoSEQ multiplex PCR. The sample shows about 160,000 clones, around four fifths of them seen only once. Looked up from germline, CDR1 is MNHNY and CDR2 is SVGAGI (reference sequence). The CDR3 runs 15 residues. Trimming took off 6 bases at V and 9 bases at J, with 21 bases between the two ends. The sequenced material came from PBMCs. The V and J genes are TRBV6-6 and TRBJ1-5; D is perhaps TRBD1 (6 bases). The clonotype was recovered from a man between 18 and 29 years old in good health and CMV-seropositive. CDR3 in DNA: TGTGCCAGCAGCTCTCACCTTGGACAGTATGTGCCCCAGCATTTT. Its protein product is CASSSHLGQYVPQHF.